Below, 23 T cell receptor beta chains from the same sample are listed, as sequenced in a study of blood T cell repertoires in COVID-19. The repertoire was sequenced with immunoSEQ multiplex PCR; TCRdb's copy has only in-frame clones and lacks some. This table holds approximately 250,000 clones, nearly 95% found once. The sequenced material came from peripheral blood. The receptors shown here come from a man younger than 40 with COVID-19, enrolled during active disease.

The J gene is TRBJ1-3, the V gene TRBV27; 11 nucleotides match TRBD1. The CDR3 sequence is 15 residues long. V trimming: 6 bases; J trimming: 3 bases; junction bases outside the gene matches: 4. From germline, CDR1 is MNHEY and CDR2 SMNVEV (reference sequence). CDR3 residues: CASRRDRGDGNTIYF. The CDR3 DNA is TGTGCCAGCAGGAGGGACAGGGGGGATGGAAACACCATATATTTT.

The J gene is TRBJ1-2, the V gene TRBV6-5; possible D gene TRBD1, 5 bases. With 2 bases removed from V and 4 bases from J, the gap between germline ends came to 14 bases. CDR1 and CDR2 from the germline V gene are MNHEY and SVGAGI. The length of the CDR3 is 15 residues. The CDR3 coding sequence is TGTGCCAGCAGTTACGGGGGGGAAGTTCCCTATGGCTACACCTTC. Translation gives CASSYGGEVPYGYTF.

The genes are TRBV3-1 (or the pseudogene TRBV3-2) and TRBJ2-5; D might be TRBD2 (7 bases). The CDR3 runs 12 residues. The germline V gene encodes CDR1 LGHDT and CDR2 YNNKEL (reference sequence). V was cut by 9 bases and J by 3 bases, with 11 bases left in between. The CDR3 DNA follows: TGTGCCAGTAGGGGGGGCGAAGAGACCCAGTACTTC. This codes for CASRGGEETQYF.

The CDR3 reads CASSLVTGYTEAFF. The CDR3 bases are TGTGCCAGCAGCTTAGTAACAGGGTACACTGAAGCTTTCTTT. The V gene is TRBV7-2, the J gene TRBJ1-1; D perhaps matches TRBD1 (6 bases). Trimming removed 1 base from V and 3 bases from J, with 9 bases in between. Per the germline V gene, CDR1 is SGHTA and CDR2 is FQGNSA. This CDR3 is 14 amino acids long.

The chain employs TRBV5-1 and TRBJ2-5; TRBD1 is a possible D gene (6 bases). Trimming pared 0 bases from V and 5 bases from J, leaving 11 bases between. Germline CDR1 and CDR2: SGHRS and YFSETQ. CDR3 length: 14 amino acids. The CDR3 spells CASSLGGGSETQYF. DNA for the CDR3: TGCGCCAGCAGCTTGGGTGGGGGCAGCGAGACCCAGTACTTC.

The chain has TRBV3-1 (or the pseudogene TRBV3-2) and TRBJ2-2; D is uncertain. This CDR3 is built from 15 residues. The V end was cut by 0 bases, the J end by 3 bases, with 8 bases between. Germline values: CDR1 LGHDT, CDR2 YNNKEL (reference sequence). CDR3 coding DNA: TGTGCCAGCAGCCAAGAACACACGTACACCGGGGAGCTGTTTTTT. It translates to CASSQEHTYTGELFF.

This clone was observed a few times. The CDR3 sequence: CASSGGGYEKLFF. The CDR3 nucleotides read TGTGCCAGCTCCGGGGGTGGGTATGAAAAACTGTTTTTT. The rearrangement joins TRBV27 to TRBJ1-4; D is perhaps TRBD1 (5 bases). The CDR3 extends over 13 amino acids. Germline assignment: CDR1 MNHEY and CDR2 SMNVEV (reference sequence). The V and J ends lost 8 bases and 6 bases respectively, with 13 bases between them.

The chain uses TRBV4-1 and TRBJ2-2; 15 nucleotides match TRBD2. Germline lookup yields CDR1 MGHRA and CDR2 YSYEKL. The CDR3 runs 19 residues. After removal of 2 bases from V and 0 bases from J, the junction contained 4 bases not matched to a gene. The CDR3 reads CASSQPGLAGGSNTGELFF. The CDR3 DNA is TGCGCCAGCAGCCAACCGGGACTAGCGGGGGGTTCGAACACCGGGGAGCTGTTTTTT.

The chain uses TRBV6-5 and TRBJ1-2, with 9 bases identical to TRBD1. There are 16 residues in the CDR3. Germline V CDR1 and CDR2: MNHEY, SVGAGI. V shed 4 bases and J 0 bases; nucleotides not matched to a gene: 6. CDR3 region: CASSSGQGKSNYGYTF. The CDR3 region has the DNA TGTGCCAGCAGTTCGGGACAGGGTAAATCTAACTATGGCTACACCTTC.

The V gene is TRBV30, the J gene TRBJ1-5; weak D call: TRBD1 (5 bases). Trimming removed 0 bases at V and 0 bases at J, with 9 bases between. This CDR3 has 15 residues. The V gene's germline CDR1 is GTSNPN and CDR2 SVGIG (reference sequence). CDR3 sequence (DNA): TGTGCCTGGAGTGTGCCCAGGGTTAGCAATCAGCCCCAGCATTTT. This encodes CAWSVPRVSNQPQHF.

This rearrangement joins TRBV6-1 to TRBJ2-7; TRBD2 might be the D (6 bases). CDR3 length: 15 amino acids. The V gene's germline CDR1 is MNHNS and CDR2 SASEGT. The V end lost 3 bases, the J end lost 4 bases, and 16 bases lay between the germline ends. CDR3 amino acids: CASSDRTTRAYEQYF. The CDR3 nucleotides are TGTGCCAGCAGTGACCGGACTACCCGTGCGTACGAGCAGTACTTC.

The CDR3 coding sequence is TGTGCCAGCAGTGACTCGGCAGGTTCTAACTATGGCTACACCTTC. Translating gives CASSDSAGSNYGYTF. V gene TRBV6-4 combines with J gene TRBJ1-2; D remains ambiguous. V shed 0 bases and J shed 0 bases, with 8 bases lying between them. Germline V CDR1 and CDR2: MRHNA, SNTAGT. The CDR3 is made up of 15 amino acids.

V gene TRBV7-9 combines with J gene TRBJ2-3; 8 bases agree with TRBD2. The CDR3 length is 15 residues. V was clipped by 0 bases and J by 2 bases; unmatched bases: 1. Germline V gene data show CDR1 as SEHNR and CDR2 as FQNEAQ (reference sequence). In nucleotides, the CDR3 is TGTGCCAGCAGCTTAGCTAGCGGGGCCACAGATACGCAGTATTTT. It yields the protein CASSLASGATDTQYF.

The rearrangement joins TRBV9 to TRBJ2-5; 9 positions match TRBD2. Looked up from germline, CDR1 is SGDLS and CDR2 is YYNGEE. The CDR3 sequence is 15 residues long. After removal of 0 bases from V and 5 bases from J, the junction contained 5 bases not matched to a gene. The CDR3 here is CASSVGGGDSETQYF. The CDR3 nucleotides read TGTGCCAGCAGCGTAGGCGGGGGGGACTCGGAGACCCAGTACTTC. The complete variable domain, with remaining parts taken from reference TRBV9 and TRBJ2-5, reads DSGVTQTPKHLITATGQRVTLRCSPRSGDLSVYWYQQSLDQGLQFLIQYYNGEERAKGNILERFSAQQFPDLHSELNLSSLELGDSALYFCASSVGGGDSETQYFGPGTRLLVL.

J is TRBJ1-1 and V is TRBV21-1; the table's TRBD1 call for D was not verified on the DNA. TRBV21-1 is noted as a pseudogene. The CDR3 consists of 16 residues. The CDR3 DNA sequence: TGTGCCAGCAGCGAAGACAGGGGGCGAGGAGACACTGAAGCTTTCTTT. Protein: CASSEDRGRGDTEAFF.

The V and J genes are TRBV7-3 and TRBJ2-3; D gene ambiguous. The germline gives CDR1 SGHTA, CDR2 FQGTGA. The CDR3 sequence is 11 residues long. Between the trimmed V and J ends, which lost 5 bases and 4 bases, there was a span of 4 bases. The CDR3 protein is CASSLSDTQYF. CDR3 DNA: TGTGCCAGCAGCCTGTCAGATACGCAGTATTTT. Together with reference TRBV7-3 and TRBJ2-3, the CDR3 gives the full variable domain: GAGVSQTPSNKVTEKGKYVELRCDPISGHTALYWYRQSLGQGPEFLIYFQGTGAADDSGLPNDRFFAVRPEGSVSTLKIQRTERGDSAVYLCASSLSDTQYFGPGTRLTVL.

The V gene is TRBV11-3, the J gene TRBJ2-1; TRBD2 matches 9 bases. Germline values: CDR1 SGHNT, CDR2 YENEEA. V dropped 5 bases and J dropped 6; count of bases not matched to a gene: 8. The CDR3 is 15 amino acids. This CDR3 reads CASSGSSGDVNEQFF. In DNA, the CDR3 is TGTGCCAGCAGCGGGTCTAGCGGGGACGTCAATGAGCAGTTCTTC. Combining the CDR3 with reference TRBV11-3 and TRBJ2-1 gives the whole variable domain EAGVVQSPRYKIIEKKQPVAFWCNPISGHNTLYWYLQNLGQGPELLIRYENEEAVDDSQLPKDRFSAERLKGVDSTLKIQPAELGDSAVYLCASSGSSGDVNEQFFGPGTRLTVL.

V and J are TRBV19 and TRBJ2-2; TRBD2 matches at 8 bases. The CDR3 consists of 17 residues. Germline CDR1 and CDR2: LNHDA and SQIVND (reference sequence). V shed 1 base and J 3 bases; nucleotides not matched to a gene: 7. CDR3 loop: CASSIAGGPLDTGELFF. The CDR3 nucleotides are TGTGCCAGTAGTATAGCGGGGGGGCCTCTGGACACCGGGGAGCTGTTTTTT.

In DNA form, the CDR3 reads TGTGCCAGCAGTCCATACAGTGAGGGAAGAACTGAAGCTTTCTTT. Its translation is CASSPYSEGRTEAFF. The chain has TRBV6-5 and TRBJ1-1; the D is unclear. Trimming cost V 5 bases and J 5 bases, with 18 bases left between them. Per germline, CDR1 MNHEY and CDR2 SVGAGI. This CDR3 spans 15 amino acids.

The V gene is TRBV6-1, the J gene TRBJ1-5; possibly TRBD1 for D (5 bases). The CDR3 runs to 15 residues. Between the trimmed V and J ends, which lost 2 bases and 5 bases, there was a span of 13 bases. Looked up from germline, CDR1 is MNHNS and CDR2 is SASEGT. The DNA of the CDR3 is TGTGCCAGCAGTGAATTCATCGACAGCTATCAGCCCCAGCATTTT. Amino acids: CASSEFIDSYQPQHF.

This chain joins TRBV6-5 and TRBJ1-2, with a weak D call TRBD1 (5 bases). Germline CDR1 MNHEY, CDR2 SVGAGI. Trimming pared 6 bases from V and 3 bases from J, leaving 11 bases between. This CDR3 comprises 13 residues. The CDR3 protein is CASRFGGDYGYTF. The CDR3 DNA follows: TGTGCCAGCAGGTTTGGGGGGGACTATGGCTACACCTTC.

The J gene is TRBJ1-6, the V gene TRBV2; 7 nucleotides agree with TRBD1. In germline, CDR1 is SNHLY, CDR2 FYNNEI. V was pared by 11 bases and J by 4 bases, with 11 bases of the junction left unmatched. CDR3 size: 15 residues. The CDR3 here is CACTSGQEYNSPLHF. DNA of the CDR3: TGTGCCTGTACATCAGGACAGGAATATAATTCACCCCTCCACTTT.

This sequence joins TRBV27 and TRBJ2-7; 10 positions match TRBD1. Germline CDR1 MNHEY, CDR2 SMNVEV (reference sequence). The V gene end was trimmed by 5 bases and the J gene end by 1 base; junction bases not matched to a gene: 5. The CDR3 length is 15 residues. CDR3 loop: CASSPGTGVSYEQYF. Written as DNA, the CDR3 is TGTGCCAGCAGTCCCGGGACAGGGGTATCCTACGAGCAGTACTTC.